This is a list of T cell receptor beta chains from one sample in a study of blood T cell repertoires in COVID-19. Using immunoSEQ multiplex PCR, the repertoire was profiled, and TCRdb retains in-frame clones only, with some absent. The repertoire consists of more than 350,000 clones, with approximately 92% occurring once and the leading ten covering roughly 1%. The sample taken for sequencing was PBMCs or T cells enriched from blood (not recorded which). These receptors originate from a man aged 18 to 35 who had recovered from COVID-19. CDR3s leave out the opening cysteine and the closing phenylalanine or tryptophan.

>TRBV25-1
ASSEPGGSTDTQY
>TRBV6-1
ASSGRGGEESSYNSPLH
>TRBV6-5
ASKKGASGELF
>TRBV7-3
ASSDGTSSYNEQF
>TRBV4-3
ASSLRLDRVGDEQY
>TRBV3-1/TRBV3-2
ASSPGTYLSSYEQY
>TRBV5-1
ASSLQGNTEAF
>TRBV7-3
ASSLWGGGNTDTQY
>TRBV7-2
ASSLGAGDNEQF
>TRBV6-5
ASSYSLADTQY
>TRBV3-1/TRBV3-2
ASSHGAVTETQY
>TRBV5-1
ASSLVGLASGELF
>TRBV10-3
AISESGDIRRAF
>TRBV7-2
ASSFGIRPEQY
>TRBV7-9
ASSPYRAGEKLF
>TRBV19
ASRSTSQGASVTEAF
>TRBV19
ASSSVSDSPLH
>TRBV7-9
ASSLGDTVNQPQH
>TRBV7-7
ASSPGLAGAYEQY
>TRBV10-3
AIRPRGLAGAGNEQF
>TRBV18
ASSPQAVYEQY
>TRBV7-9
ASSPGTSGEYQETQY
>TRBV7-9
ASSQEPSNQPQH
>TRBV23-1
ASSQSSLQVYEQY
>TRBV6-2/TRBV6-3
ASSGEQGPGANYGYT
>TRBV28
ASSWIRGQGPF
>TRBV5-1
ASSLAGYTGELF
>TRBV2
ASSFSGTLSYEQY
>TRBV30
AWNIRASTEAF
>TRBV30
AWSGTAGGYNEQF
>TRBV4-3
ASSQDISSGGYNEQF